Here is one TCR beta chain with its context. Its antigen is not yet known. The sample holds no much larger clone one base away, and base qualities are not on file. The entry originates in a study of lymphopenia after photon versus proton radiotherapy (dated by TCRdb to between 2018 and 2021). With respect to the entire study: The study compared the immunological effects of photon versus proton radiation therapy in patients with gastrointestinal tumors who developed high-grade lymphopenia. The study aimed to characterize how the two radiation modalities differ in their impact on the immune system. The cohort comprised 20 or so patients with gastrointestinal tumors who received either photon or proton therapy and then developed lymphopenia.

The method was the immunoSEQ multiplex PCR assay. Alongside multiparametric flow cytometry, deep sequencing of rearranged TCR beta loci was used to profile the T cell repertoires. TCRdb limited this immuneACCESS table to in-frame rearrangements with V and J called. A share of clones is missing; checked studies link under half to unresolved V genes, and the rest is unexplained. The table for this sample lists about 18,000 clones; more than 85% of them were counted only once. The ten largest clonotypes hold around 1.7% of the sample. The investigation overall reported the following: During treatment, patients who received proton therapy stayed relatively stable, whereas patients who received photon therapy lost naive T cells and TCR diversity and gained effector/memory populations. Once the lymphocyte count had reached its nadir, the repertoires of photon-treated patients showed oligoclonal expansion, particularly of CD8+ Temra cells, and this expansion drove the decline in diversity. Across the cohort, an inverse correlation was found between a larger post-nadir drop in TCR diversity and overall survival time among patients who died. The survival association was assessed only in patients who died, and the authors presented better survival with proton therapy as a possibility rather than a demonstrated result.

The TCR originated in a woman in her forties with cholangiocarcinoma. Here the sequenced sample was peripheral blood, taken from a patient treated with photon-based radiotherapy.

The sequenced DNA is TGTGCCAGCAGCCCGAAGACGAGGGTTGATGGCTACACCTTC. This encodes CASSPKTRVDGYTF. The chain couples TRBV5-6 to TRBJ1-2; too little of a D gene remains to name it. The germline V gene gives CDR1 as SGHDT and CDR2 as YYEEEE. Reading from cysteine to phenylalanine, the CDR3 counts 14 amino acids. The read is trimmed to its CDR3 DNA, 42 bases read in frame from base 1. Trimming removed 4 bases from V and 6 bases from J, leaving 16 bases between the germline ends. This CDR3, with the reference TRBV5-6 and TRBJ1-2 proteins standing in past its ends, gives the full variable domain DAGVTQSPTHLIKTRGQQVTLRCSPKSGHDTVSWYQQALGQGPQFIFQYYEEEERQRGNFPDRFSGHQFPNYSSELNVNALLLGDSALYLCASSPKTRVDGYTFGSGTRLTVV.